This TCR beta chain originates from a study of T cell repertoires in cytomegalovirus infection. As for the study in general: Peptides in the study included HLA-C-restricted and HLA-B-restricted CMV epitopes. Findings and limits, study-wide: Individuals carrying CMV plus the relevant HLA were identified by cumulative frequency of public TCR beta families.

Using its own MiXCR run on the reads, TCRdb lists one record per CDR3 protein. This sample has some 920,000 distinct CDR3 sequences, with roughly a third found just once. Concerning this clonotype itself: Its antigen is undetermined.

CDR1 DFQATT and CDR2 SNEGSKA come from the germline V gene (reference sequence). J gave up 4 bases and V 0 bases, and 8 bases lay outside the gene matches. The CDR3 spans 16 residues. The sequencing here drew on cultured CD8+ T cells from PBMCs, taken from culture after CMV antigen stimulation. The chain is built from TRBV20-1 and TRBJ2-5, with 10 nucleotides matching TRBD2. This TCR came from a human donor in good health (CMV status not recorded). Some clones in this sample may be carry-over from other donors' samples. The CDR3 loop is CSARDWLAGARETQYF. CDR3 nucleotide sequence: TGCAGTGCTAGAGATTGGCTAGCGGGGGCTAGAGAGACCCAGTACTTC.